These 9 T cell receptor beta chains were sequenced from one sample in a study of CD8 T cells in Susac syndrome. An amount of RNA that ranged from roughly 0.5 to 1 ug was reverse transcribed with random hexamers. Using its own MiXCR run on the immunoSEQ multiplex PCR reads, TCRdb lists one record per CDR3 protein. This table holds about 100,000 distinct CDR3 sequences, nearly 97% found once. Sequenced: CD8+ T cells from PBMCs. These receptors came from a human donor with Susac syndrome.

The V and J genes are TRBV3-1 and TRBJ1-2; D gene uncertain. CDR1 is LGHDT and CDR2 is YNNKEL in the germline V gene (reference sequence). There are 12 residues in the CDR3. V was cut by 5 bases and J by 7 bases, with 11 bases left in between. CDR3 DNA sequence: TGTGCCAGCAGCGAAGGATTCTCTGGCTACACCTTC. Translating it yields CASSEGFSGYTF.

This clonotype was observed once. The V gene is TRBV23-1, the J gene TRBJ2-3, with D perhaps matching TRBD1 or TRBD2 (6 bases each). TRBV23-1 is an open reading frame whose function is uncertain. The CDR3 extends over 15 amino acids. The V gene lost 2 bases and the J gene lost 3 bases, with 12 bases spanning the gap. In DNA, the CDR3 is TGCGCCAGCAGTCAACAGGGGACTGAAACAGATACGCAGTATTTT. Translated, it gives CASSQQGTETDTQYF.

The CDR3 DNA follows: TGTGCCAGCAGCCCTGCGTCCAGCCCAGACCGGGAGACCCAGTACTTC. Amino acid sequence: CASSPASSPDRETQYF. The V and J genes are TRBV13 and TRBJ2-5; D ambiguous. Trimming left V 5 bases short and J 5 bases short, with 21 bases between. CDR1 and CDR2 (germline): PRHDT, FYEKMQ (reference sequence). The CDR3 extends over 16 amino acids.

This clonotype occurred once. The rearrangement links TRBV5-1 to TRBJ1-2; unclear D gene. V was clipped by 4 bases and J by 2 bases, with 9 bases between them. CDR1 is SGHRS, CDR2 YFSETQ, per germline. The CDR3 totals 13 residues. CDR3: CASSMERNYGYTF. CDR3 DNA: TGCGCCAGCAGCATGGAGAGAAACTATGGCTACACCTTC.

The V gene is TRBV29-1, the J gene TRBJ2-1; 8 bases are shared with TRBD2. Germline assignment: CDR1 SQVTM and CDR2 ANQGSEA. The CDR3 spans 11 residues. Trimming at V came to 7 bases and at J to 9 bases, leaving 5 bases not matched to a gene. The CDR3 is CSAAGEIEQFF. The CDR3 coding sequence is TGCAGCGCAGCGGGAGAGATTGAGCAGTTCTTC.

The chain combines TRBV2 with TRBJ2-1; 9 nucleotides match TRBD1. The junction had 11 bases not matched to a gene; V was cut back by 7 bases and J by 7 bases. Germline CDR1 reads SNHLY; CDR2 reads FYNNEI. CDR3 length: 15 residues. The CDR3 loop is CASTRDRGSVNEQFF. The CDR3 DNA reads TGTGCCAGCACCCGAGACAGGGGGTCGGTGAATGAGCAGTTCTTC. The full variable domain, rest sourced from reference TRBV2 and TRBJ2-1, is EPEVTQTPSHQVTQMGQEVILRCVPISNHLYFYWYRQILGQKVEFLVSFYNNEISEKSEIFDDQFSVERPDGSNFTLKIRSTKLEDSAMYFCASTRDRGSVNEQFFGPGTRLTVL.

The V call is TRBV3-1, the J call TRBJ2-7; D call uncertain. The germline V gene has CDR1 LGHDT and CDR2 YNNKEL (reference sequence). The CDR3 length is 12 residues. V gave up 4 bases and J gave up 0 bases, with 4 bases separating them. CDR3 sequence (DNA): TGTGCCAGCAGCCGGAGCTCCTACGAGCAGTACTTC. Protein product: CASSRSSYEQYF.

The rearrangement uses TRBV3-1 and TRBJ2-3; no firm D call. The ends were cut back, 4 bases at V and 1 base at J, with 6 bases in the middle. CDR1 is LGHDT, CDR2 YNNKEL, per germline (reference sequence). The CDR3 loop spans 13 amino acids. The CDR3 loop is CASSRRRTDTQYF. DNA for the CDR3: TGTGCCAGCAGCCGCAGACGCACAGATACGCAGTATTTT.

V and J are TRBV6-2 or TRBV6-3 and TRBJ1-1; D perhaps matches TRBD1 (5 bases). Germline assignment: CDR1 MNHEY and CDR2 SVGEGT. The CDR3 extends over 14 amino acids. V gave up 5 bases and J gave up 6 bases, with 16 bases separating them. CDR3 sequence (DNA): TGTGCCAGCAGTGGCAGGGAGGGGATCCCTGAAGCTTTCTTT. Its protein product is CASSGREGIPEAFF.